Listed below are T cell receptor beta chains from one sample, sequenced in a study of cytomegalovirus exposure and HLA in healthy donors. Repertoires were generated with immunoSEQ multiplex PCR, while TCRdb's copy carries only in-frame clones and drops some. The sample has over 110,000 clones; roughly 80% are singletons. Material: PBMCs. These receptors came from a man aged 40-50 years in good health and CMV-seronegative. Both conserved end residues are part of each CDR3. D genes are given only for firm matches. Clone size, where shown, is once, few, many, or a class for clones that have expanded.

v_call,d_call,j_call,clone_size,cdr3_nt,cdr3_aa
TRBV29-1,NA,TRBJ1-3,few,TGCAGCGCCGGGGAAGGGAGCTCTGGAAACACCATATATTTT,CSAGEGSSGNTIYF
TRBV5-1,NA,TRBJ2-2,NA,TGCGCCAGCAGCTTGGTTGTCAGCACCGGGGAGCTGTTTTTT,CASSLVVSTGELFF
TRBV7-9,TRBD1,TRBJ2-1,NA,TGTGCCAGCAGCGCGACAGGGGTGGATGAGCAGTTCTTC,CASSATGVDEQFF
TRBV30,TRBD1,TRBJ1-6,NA,TGTGCCTGCGGGACAGGGCTTAATTCACCCCTCCACTTT,CACGTGLNSPLHF
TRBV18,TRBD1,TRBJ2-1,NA,TGTGCCAGCTCACCACCCAACAGGGGGTCCTACAATGAGCAGTTCTTC,CASSPPNRGSYNEQFF
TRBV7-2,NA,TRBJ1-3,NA,TGTGCCAGCAGCTTAAGGCAGGGGCCAAACACCATATATTTT,CASSLRQGPNTIYF
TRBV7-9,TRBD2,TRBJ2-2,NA,TGTGCCAGCGGGACTAGCGCGGCCGGGGAGCTGTTTTTT,CASGTSAAGELFF
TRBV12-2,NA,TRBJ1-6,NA,TGTGCAAGTCGCTTGACCTACCGGGACAGGGAGAATGGTTCACCCCTCCACTTT,CASRLTYRDRENGSPLHF
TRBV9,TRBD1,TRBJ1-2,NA,TGTGCCAGCAGCATATCGACAGGGGAAGACTATGGCTACACCTTC,CASSISTGEDYGYTF
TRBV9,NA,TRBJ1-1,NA,TGTGCCAGCAGCGCGTCACCAGGGGTCACTGAAGCTTTCTTT,CASSASPGVTEAFF
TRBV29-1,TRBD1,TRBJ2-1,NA,TGCAGCGTTGAACACCCTCGGAATACAGGGGACTACAATGAGCAGTTCTTC,CSVEHPRNTGDYNEQFF
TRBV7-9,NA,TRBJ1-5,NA,TGTGCCAGCAGCTCGGGGGTATATAGCAATCAGCCCCAGCATTTT,CASSSGVYSNQPQHF
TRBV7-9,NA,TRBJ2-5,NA,TGTGCCAGCAGCTTCGGTGGGGCGTTTAGGACCCAGTACTTC,CASSFGGAFRTQYF
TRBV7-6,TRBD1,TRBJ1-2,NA,TGTGCCAGCAGCCCGCGCACTGCAGGGGGCAAAGGAGGCTACACCTTC,CASSPRTAGGKGGYTF
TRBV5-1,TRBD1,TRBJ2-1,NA,TGCGCCAGCAGCACCCTAGGACAGGGGGCCCCCAATGAGCAGTTCTTC,CASSTLGQGAPNEQFF
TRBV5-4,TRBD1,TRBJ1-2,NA,TGTGCCAGCAGCATACAGGGGGGAGGCTACACCTTC,CASSIQGGGYTF
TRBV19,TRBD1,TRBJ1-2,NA,TGTGCCAGTAGTATTCAGGGGGCGAAAGCTAACTATGGCTACACCTTC,CASSIQGAKANYGYTF
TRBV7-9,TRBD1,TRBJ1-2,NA,TGTGCCAGCAGCCGACAGGGTTCAAACTATGGCTACACCTTC,CASSRQGSNYGYTF
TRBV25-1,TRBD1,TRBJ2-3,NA,TGTGCCAGCAGTGATTGGGGACAGGACACAGATACGCAGTATTTT,CASSDWGQDTDTQYF
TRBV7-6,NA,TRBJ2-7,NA,TGTGCCAGCAGCTTAGGAGGGTGGAACGAGCAGTACTTC,CASSLGGWNEQYF
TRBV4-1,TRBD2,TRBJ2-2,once,TGCGCCAGCAGCGGTACTAGCGGGGGGGCCATGGGCGGGGAGCTGTTTTTT,CASSGTSGGAMGGELFF
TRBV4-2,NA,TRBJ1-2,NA,TGTGCCAGCAGCCAAGATACAGGTATGGTTGGCTACACCTTC,CASSQDTGMVGYTF
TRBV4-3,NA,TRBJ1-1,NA,TGCGCCAGCAGCCAAGATGGGGCAGGGGTTGGTGAAGCTTTCTTT,CASSQDGAGVGEAFF